This record covers a single T cell receptor beta chain. Germline is not matched at one junction end, which may reflect a read error. Amplification of TCR alpha and beta CDR3 regions from RNA used iRepertoire nested multiplex PCR. From the multiplex PCR reads, TCRdb called clonotypes with MiXCR, one entry per CDR3 protein. Altogether about 400,000 distinct CDR3 sequences are present, 41% being singletons, with the ten largest covering more than 10%. CDR3 size: 15 residues. Per the germline V gene, CDR1 is MNHEY and CDR2 is SMNVEV (reference sequence). This entry belongs to a study of glioma-infiltrating T cells.

The TCR sequence derives from a human donor with low-grade glioma or glioblastoma, undergoing nonglioma brain surgery, or in good health (not recorded which). The material sequenced was glioma tissue, nonneoplastic brain tissue, or PBMCs (not recorded which). This rearrangement joins TRBV27 to TRBJ2-1; TRBD1 aligns across 7 bases. DNA for the CDR3: TGTGCCAGCAGTGCAAGGGGGCGCATAGGCAATGAGCAGTCCTTC. Translating gives CASSARGRIGNEQSF.